These 9 T cell receptor beta chains came from one sample sequenced in a study of blood T cell repertoires in COVID-19. Here immunoSEQ multiplex PCR was the method, and the copy in TCRdb shows in-frame clones only, minus some. The data contain roughly 120,000 clones, 75% to 80% of them singletons. Material for sequencing was peripheral blood. These receptors were obtained from a human donor in a cohort sampled during active COVID-19.

The chain recombines TRBV12-3 or TRBV12-4 with TRBJ2-7; possibly TRBD2 for D (6 bases). The germline V and J ends were trimmed by 3 bases and 6 bases, with 12 bases remaining between them. The CDR3 length is 13 residues. The CDR3 is CASSFGGPGEQYF. The CDR3 nucleotides are TGTGCCAGCAGTTTCGGGGGTCCGGGCGAGCAGTACTTC.

The chain couples TRBV27 to TRBJ1-1; no definite D call. V was shortened by 6 bases and J by 2 bases, with 7 bases between the two germline ends. CDR1 and CDR2 (germline): MNHEY, SMNVEV (reference sequence). The CDR3 length is 12 residues. CDR3 coding DNA: TGTGCCAGCAGGAAACAAAACACTGAAGCTTTCTTT. Encoded protein: CASRKQNTEAFF.

The V and J genes are TRBV7-3 and TRBJ1-1; D possibly corresponds to TRBD1 (6 bases). The CDR3 runs to 16 residues. Per germline, CDR1 SGHTA and CDR2 FQGTGA. Trimming left V 6 bases short and J 2 bases short, with 19 bases between. The CDR3 nucleotides are TGTGCCAGCAGTCCAGGGGTTACCGTGGTCAACACTGAAGCTTTCTTT. It codes for CASSPGVTVVNTEAFF.

The genes are TRBV6-6 and TRBJ1-1; D not certain. V lost 5 bases, J lost 7 bases, and 8 bases lay in between. Germline CDR1 is MNHNY and CDR2 is SVGAGI (reference sequence). The CDR3 contains 11 residues. The CDR3 protein is CASSPDYEAFF. CDR3 nucleotides: TGTGCCAGCAGTCCAGATTATGAAGCTTTCTTT.

The chain joins TRBV10-3 to TRBJ1-1; the D is unclear. The V end was cut by 4 bases, the J end by 1 base, with 13 bases between. This CDR3 spans 15 amino acids. The germline V gene encodes CDR1 ENHRY and CDR2 SYGVKD. The CDR3: CAISAYVTGNTEAFF. Written as DNA, the CDR3 is TGTGCCATCAGTGCCTATGTAACCGGGAACACTGAAGCTTTCTTT.

Of note for this clone: Other DNA sequences in this specimen translate into the identical CDR3. The chain joins TRBV7-9 to TRBJ2-7; tentatively, D is TRBD2 (6 bases). The V and J ends lost 0 bases and 0 bases respectively, with 6 bases between them. CDR3 size: 14 residues. Germline V gives CDR1 SEHNR, CDR2 FQNEAQ (reference sequence). The CDR3 DNA follows: TGTGCCAGCAGCTTAGCTAGCGGCTCCTACGAGCAGTACTTC. Translation gives CASSLASGSYEQYF.

The V gene is TRBV27, the J gene TRBJ1-6, with 7 bases identical to TRBD1. After removal of 6 bases from V and 10 bases from J, the junction contained 9 bases not matched to a gene. The CDR3 extends over 14 amino acids. Germline values: CDR1 MNHEY, CDR2 SMNVEV (reference sequence). CDR3 sequence: CASSMTGLGSPLHF. DNA of the CDR3: TGTGCCAGCAGCATGACAGGGCTCGGCTCACCCCTCCACTTT.

This rearrangement joins TRBV10-3 to TRBJ2-7; TRBD2 matches at 11 bases. Per the germline V gene, CDR1 is ENHRY and CDR2 is SYGVKD. The ends lost 0 bases at V and 2 bases at J; junction bases unmatched: 3. This CDR3 contains 16 residues. DNA for the CDR3: TGTGCCATCAGTGAGTCGACTAGCGGGACGACCTACGAGCAGTACTTC. Its protein is CAISESTSGTTYEQYF.

This clone was observed a handful of times. The V and J genes are TRBV20-1 and TRBJ2-5; 8 nucleotides align to TRBD2. The CDR3 contains 11 residues. Germline V CDR1 and CDR2: DFQATT, SNEGSKA (reference sequence). The CDR3 sequence: CRAGDGETQYF. The CDR3 DNA sequence: TGCAGAGCGGGGGATGGAGAGACCCAGTACTTC.